These T cell receptor beta chains were read from a single sample in a study of Graves' ophthalmopathy and Graves' hyperthyroidism. One entry per CDR3 protein, called by TCRdb with MiXCR from the multiplex PCR reads. The table includes more than 1,000,000 distinct CDR3 sequences, about 40% detected once. The sequenced sample consisted of peripheral blood or thyroid tissue (not recorded which). These receptors originate from an adult man with Graves' hyperthyroidism. CDR3s include the opening cysteine and the closing phenylalanine or tryptophan. Each record gives: J gene, V gene, D gene, clone size, CDR3 DNA, CDR3 protein. A D gene is named only where the DNA matches it firmly. Rows may omit the clone size; those that give it use once, few, many or a size class.

>TRBJ1-5|TRBV10-3|TRBD1|few
TGTGCCAGCAGTTCTTACGGGGGACAGGGGGTTACGTCTCAGCCCCAGCATTTT
CASSSYGGQGVTSQPQHF
>TRBJ1-1|TRBV20-1|.|.
TGCAGTGCTAGGGTTCTAGCGGGAGGCGGTTGGGGCACTGAAGCTTTCTTT
CSARVLAGGGWGTEAFF
>TRBJ2-2|TRBV2|.|.
TGTGCCAGCAGACAGGGGGCTAGCGGGGAGCTGTTTTTC
CASRQGASGELFF
>TRBJ2-6|TRBV24-1|.|.
TGTGCCACCAGTGATTTGCAGGAGCCACGGTACACTGAAGCTTTC
CATSDLQEPRYTEAF
>TRBJ2-7|TRBV29-1|TRBD1|.
TGCAGCGTTGAAGTTGCCGGGACAGGGGGCTCCTACGAGCAGTACTTC
CSVEVAGTGGSYEQYF
>TRBJ1-5|TRBV7-2|.|.
TGTGCCAGCAGTTTAGACCCCTCCAGCCAGTCCCAGCATTTT
CASSLDPSSQSQHF
>TRBJ2-2|TRBV9|.|.
TGTGCCAGCAGCAGAGCCGGGACGGTGAACACCGGGGAGCTGTTTTTT
CASSRAGTVNTGELFF
>TRBJ2-2|TRBV29-1|.|many
TGCAGCGCCGACAAAGGAAACACCGGGGAGCTGTTTTTT
CSADKGNTGELFF
>TRBJ1-6|TRBV12-3/TRBV12-4|.|.
TGTGCCAGCAGTCCGACCAGGGTTGGGTCACCCTTCCACTTT
CASSPTRVGSPFHF
>TRBJ2-7|TRBV14|TRBD2|.
TGTGCCAGCAGCCCCCCGGGACTAGAATTTCTCGATCAGTACTTC
CASSPPGLEFLDQYF
>TRBJ1-1|TRBV5-1|.|few
TGCGCCAGCAGCGGGGACAAGAACACTGAAGCTTTCTTT
CASSGDKNTEAFF
>TRBJ1-4|TRBV7-2|TRBD1|.
TGTGCCACCAGCACCAGGGACAGGGCCGGGGAAAAACTGTTTTTT
CATSTRDRAGEKLFF
>TRBJ2-5|TRBV7-8|.|many
TGTGCCAGCAGCATAGGGGGAGCTTCTTCGGGGACCCAGTACTTC
CASSIGGASSGTQYF
>TRBJ2-5|TRBV6-5|TRBD1|.
TGTGCCAGCAGTTACTCGGTCACAGGGGGGAAAGAGACCCAGTACTTC
CASSYSVTGGKETQYF
>TRBJ2-6|TRBV10-3|TRBD1|.
TGTGCCATCAGTGGTCCCCGGGACAGGGGATATGGGGCCAACGTCCTGACTTTC
CAISGPRDRGYGANVLTF
>TRBJ2-5|TRBV20-1|.|many
TGCAGTGCGCCGGGACCGGAGGGAGAGACCCAGTACTTC
CSAPGPEGETQYF
>TRBJ2-7|TRBV7-2|.|.
TGTGCCAGCAGCTTAAAGAGCTCGGGGTCCTACGAGCAGTACTTC
CASSLKSSGSYEQYF
>TRBJ2-6|TRBV19|.|.
TGTGCCAGTAAGCCCTGGAATTCTGGGGCCAACGTCCTGACTTTC
CASKPWNSGANVLTF
>TRBJ1-1|TRBV12-3/TRBV12-4|.|few
TGTGCCAGCAGTTTATTGGGGGTGGCTGAAGCTTTCTTT
CASSLLGVAEAFF
>TRBJ1-4|TRBV25-1|.|.
TGTGCCAGCAGCCCCCTCGAGGGGAAGAAGGGTGAAAAACTGTTTTTT
CASSPLEGKKGEKLFF
>TRBJ2-5|TRBV11-3|TRBD1|.
TGTGCCAGCAGCTTACTTAGTGAGGGGGCACGAGAGACCCAGTACTTC
CASSLLSEGARETQYF
>TRBJ1-2|TRBV7-9|.|many
TGTGCCAGCAGCTCGCTACAAATAACAGGGTTTGGTGGCTACACCTTC
CASSSLQITGFGGYTF
>TRBJ2-7|TRBV10-1|.|many
TGCGCCAGCAGTGCGCGACAGGAAGGCGAGCAGTACTTC
CASSARQEGEQYF
>TRBJ1-3|TRBV7-9|.|few
TGTGCCAGCAGCTTCTCAACAGGGTTCTCTGGAAACACCATATATTTT
CASSFSTGFSGNTIYF
>TRBJ2-7|TRBV28|TRBD2|.
TGTGCCAGCACCTCTAGCGGGAGCTTCTACGAGCAGTACTTC
CASTSSGSFYEQYF
>TRBJ1-1|TRBV10-3|TRBD1|once
TGTGCCAGCAGTTACCCCTGGGACAGGGGGAAAAACGGCACTGAAGCTTTCTTT
CASSYPWDRGKNGTEAFF
>TRBJ1-5|TRBV7-8|.|many
TGTGCCAGCAGCTTAGATGGCGACCTTAGGGCCCAGCATTTT
CASSLDGDLRAQHF
>TRBJ2-7|TRBV5-8|TRBD1|few
TGTGCCAGCAGCTTAAGGGGACAGGCGAGCTCCTACGAGCAGTACTTC
CASSLRGQASSYEQYF
>TRBJ1-1|TRBV25-1|.|.
TGTGCCAGCAGCTTCCCTGGCGGGCAGGCCCCCCGAACTAATGAAGCTTTCTTT
CASSFPGGQAPRTNEAFF
>TRBJ2-7|TRBV3-1|.|few
TGTGCCAGCAGCCAAGAATTCACCCCGACCTACGAGCAGTACTTC
CASSQEFTPTYEQYF
>TRBJ2-5|TRBV28|TRBD2|.
TGTGCCAGCAGTTCTCTATCTAGCGGGAGCGGAAAGACCCAGTACTTC
CASSSLSSGSGKTQYF
>TRBJ2-6|TRBV7-9|.|.
TGTGCCAGCAGCTTAGAAGGGGACACTGAAGCTTTC
CASSLEGDTEAF
>TRBJ2-5|TRBV20-1|TRBD2|.
TGCAGTGCTAGCCGTAGACTAGCGGGGGGTGAGACCCAGTACTTC
CSASRRLAGGETQYF
>TRBJ1-1|TRBV10-2|.|once
TGCGCCAGCAGTGAGATCCGGTTGACTGAAGCTTTCTTT
CASSEIRLTEAFF
>TRBJ2-5|TRBV2|.|.
TGTGCCAGCTACGGTGGCGGAACAACCCAAGAGACCCAGTACTTC
CASYGGGTTQETQYF
>TRBJ2-7|TRBV29-1|.|many
TGCAGCGTTGGCTCCGGCACCGTCACCTACGAGCAGTACTTC
CSVGSGTVTYEQYF
>TRBJ2-5|TRBV28|.|.
TGTGCCAGCAACCCGACTGACGGTCCTTCACAAGAGACCCAGTACTTC
CASNPTDGPSQETQYF
>TRBJ1-1|TRBV29-1|.|.
TGCAGCGCGGTCGGGGAGAGGGCGGACACTGAAGCTTTCTTT
CSAVGERADTEAFF
>TRBJ1-6|TRBV2|TRBD1|many
TGTGCCAGCAGTCCCGGGACAGGGTTGGCCCTCCACTTT
CASSPGTGLALHF
>TRBJ2-7|TRBV12-3/TRBV12-4|TRBD1|few
TGTGCCAGCAAGTCACAGGGGGGTCCCTACGAGCAGTACTTC
CASKSQGGPYEQYF
>TRBJ1-5|TRBV6-7|.|.
TGTGCCAGCAGACCCGTGGGGCGGCCAGGCGGCTGTAGCAATCAGCCCCAGCATTTT
CASRPVGRPGGCSNQPQHF
>TRBJ1-5|TRBV24-1|.|many
TGTGCCACCAGTGATTCGGGAGGGGGAGAGGAGCCCCAGCATTTT
CATSDSGGGEEPQHF
>TRBJ2-5|TRBV7-8|TRBD2|.
TGTGCCAGCAGCTTAGTTCGCTTGGCCAGGGAGGGGACCCAGTACTTC
CASSLVRLAREGTQYF
>TRBJ2-5|TRBV12-3/TRBV12-4|.|many
TGTGCCAGCAGTCCAACCCCTCCAGGGTCGAGTGGGACCCAGTACTTC
CASSPTPPGSSGTQYF
>TRBJ2-1|TRBV5-1|.|.
TGCGCCAGCAGCTCCGACGTAGGGAAATACAATGAGCAGTTCTTC
CASSSDVGKYNEQFF
>TRBJ1-5|TRBV7-8|TRBD1|many
TGTGCCAGCAGCTTAGCTCAGGGGGGCCGAGCCAACAATCAGCCCCAGCATTTT
CASSLAQGGRANNQPQHF